The 8 T cell receptor beta chains given below trace back to one sample, sequenced in a study of blood T cell repertoires in COVID-19. Profiled with immunoSEQ multiplex PCR; TCRdb holds only in-frame clones, not every one. The sample consists of fewer than 85,000 clones, roughly 83% of them appearing once. Source material: peripheral blood. The source is a woman aged 55 to 70 with acute or convalescent COVID-19.

The V call is TRBV11-2, the J call TRBJ1-1; D ambiguous. Germline CDR1 reads SGHAT; CDR2 reads FQNNGV. Trimming left V 5 bases short and J 1 base short, with 14 bases between. This CDR3 comprises 15 residues. The CDR3: CASSPARARNTEAFF. The CDR3 nucleotides are TGTGCCAGCAGCCCGGCGAGGGCGCGGAACACTGAAGCTTTCTTT.

The V call is TRBV4-1, the J call TRBJ2-2; TRBD2 matches at 15 bases. Trimming removed 4 bases from V and 1 base from J; junction bases left unmatched: 4. Germline V CDR1 and CDR2: MGHRA, YSYEKL. The CDR3 spans 18 residues. The CDR3 spells CASSRTSGGAENTGELFF. Written as DNA, the CDR3 is TGCGCCAGCAGCCGGACTAGCGGGGGGGCCGAGAACACCGGGGAGCTGTTTTTT.

J is TRBJ1-2 and V is TRBV11-1; 11 bases map to TRBD1. Losses at the gene ends were 4 bases for V and 7 bases for J; bases not matched to a gene: 11. This CDR3 is 16 amino acids long. Germline lookup yields CDR1 SGHAT and CDR2 FQDESV (reference sequence). CDR3 nucleotides: TGTGCCAGCAGCTCGAGGACAGGGGGCCTGTTAAGTGGCTACACCTTC. Amino acids: CASSSRTGGLLSGYTF.

This chain connects TRBV6-5 to TRBJ1-2; D perhaps matches TRBD1 (5 bases). Trimming stripped 6 bases from V and 2 bases from J, with 7 bases between. The CDR3 has 12 residues. Germline-derived CDR1 and CDR2 are MNHEY and SVGAGI. The CDR3 loop reads CASRRGNYGYTF. CDR3 in DNA: TGTGCCAGCAGGCGGGGCAACTATGGCTACACCTTC.

This clone was observed many times. The J gene is TRBJ1-5, the V gene TRBV19; D is undetermined. Germline values: CDR1 LNHDA, CDR2 SQIVND (reference sequence). Trimming removed 4 bases at V and 7 bases at J, with 8 bases between. This CDR3 region has 12 residues. CDR3 loop: CASSNGRQPQHF. CDR3 in DNA: TGTGCCAGTAGTAATGGGAGGCAGCCCCAGCATTTT.

This rearrangement joins TRBV5-4 to TRBJ1-1, with TRBD1 matching 7 bases. V lost 1 base to trimming and J lost 1 base; unmatched junction nucleotides: 4. The CDR3 loop spans 15 amino acids. Per germline, CDR1 SGHNT and CDR2 YYREEE (reference sequence). The CDR3 loop reads CASSLTTGENTEAFF. The CDR3 region has the DNA TGTGCCAGCAGCTTGACAACAGGGGAGAACACTGAAGCTTTCTTT.

V is TRBV11-2 and J is TRBJ1-2; unclear D gene. CDR1 and CDR2 (germline): SGHAT, FQNNGV. This CDR3 has 15 residues. The V end was cut by 5 bases, the J end by 4 bases, with 17 bases between. The DNA of the CDR3 is TGTGCCAGCAGCCGAGAAGCTATTACCCCCTATGGCTACACCTTC. It encodes CASSREAITPYGYTF.

In this sample, this clone turned up once. The chain uses TRBV6-1 and TRBJ1-3; a possible D gene is TRBD1 (5 bases). This CDR3 contains 18 residues. Trimming removed 2 bases at V and 0 bases at J, with 17 bases between. CDR1 is MNHNS, CDR2 SASEGT, per germline. CDR3: CASSEYGAGLSSGNTIYF. In DNA form, the CDR3 reads TGTGCCAGCAGTGAATATGGGGCAGGGTTGAGCTCTGGAAACACCATATATTTT.